This T cell receptor (beta chain) was found in a study of early T cells in non-severe SARS-CoV-2 infection. Across the study: Sequenced material consisted of bulk RNA (from unsorted whole blood), and chains were unpaired.

Whole-study results and caveats: VDJdb matches were skewed toward anti-spike CD8 T cell responses.

This clonotype was seen a handful of times. Its antigen is unknown. CDR1 GTSNPN and CDR2 SVGIG come from the germline V gene (reference sequence). Losses at the gene ends were 4 bases for V and 3 bases for J; bases not matched to a gene: 11. The CDR3 extends over 15 amino acids. The TCR library protocol attached unique molecular identifiers to the individual cDNA molecules. TCRdb redid the calling of the 5' RACE reads with MiXCR, one entry per CDR3 protein. This table holds approximately 69,000 distinct CDR3 sequences, about an eighth found once. This TCR came from an adult who was a healthcare worker with PCR-confirmed SARS-CoV-2 infection or an uninfected control (not recorded which). The sequencing used whole blood, collected at baseline. This chain uses TRBV30 with TRBJ2-7; 8 bases agree with TRBD1. The CDR3: CAWTPGQGYRYEQYF. Here the CDR3 DNA reads TGTGCCTGGACCCCCGGACAGGGCTACCGCTACGAGCAGTACTTC.